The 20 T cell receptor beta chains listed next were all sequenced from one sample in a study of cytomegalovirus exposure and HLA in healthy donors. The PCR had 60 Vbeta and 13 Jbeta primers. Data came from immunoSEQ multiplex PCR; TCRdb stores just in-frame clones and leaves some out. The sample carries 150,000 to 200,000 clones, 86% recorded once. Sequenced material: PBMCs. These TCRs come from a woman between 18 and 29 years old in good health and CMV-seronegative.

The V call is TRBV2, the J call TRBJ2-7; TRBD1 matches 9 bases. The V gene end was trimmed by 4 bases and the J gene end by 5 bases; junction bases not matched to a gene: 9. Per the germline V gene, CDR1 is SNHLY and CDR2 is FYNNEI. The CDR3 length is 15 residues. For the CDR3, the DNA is TGTGCCAGCAGTGGAGGGACAGGGTTGGGTGACGAGCAGTACTTC. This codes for CASSGGTGLGDEQYF.

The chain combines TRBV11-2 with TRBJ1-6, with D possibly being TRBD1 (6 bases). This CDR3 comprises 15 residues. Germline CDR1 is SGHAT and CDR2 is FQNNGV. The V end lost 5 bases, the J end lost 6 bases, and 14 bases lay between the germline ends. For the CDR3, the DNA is TGTGCCAGCAGCGCGCGGTGGGACACTAATTCACCCCTCCACTTT. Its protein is CASSARWDTNSPLHF.

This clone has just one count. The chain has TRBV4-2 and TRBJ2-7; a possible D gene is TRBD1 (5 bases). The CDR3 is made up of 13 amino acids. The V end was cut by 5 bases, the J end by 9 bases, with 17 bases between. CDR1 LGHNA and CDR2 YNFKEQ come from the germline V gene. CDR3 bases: TGTGCCAGCAGCGCAGGGCCCCCGGCCGGGCAGTACTTC. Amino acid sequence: CASSAGPPAGQYF.

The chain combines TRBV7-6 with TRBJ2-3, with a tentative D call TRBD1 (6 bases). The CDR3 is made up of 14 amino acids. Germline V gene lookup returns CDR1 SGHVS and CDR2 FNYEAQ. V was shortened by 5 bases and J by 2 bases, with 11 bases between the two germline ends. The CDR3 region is CASSPDSSTDTQYF. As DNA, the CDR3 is TGTGCCAGCAGCCCGGACAGTTCCACAGATACGCAGTATTTT.

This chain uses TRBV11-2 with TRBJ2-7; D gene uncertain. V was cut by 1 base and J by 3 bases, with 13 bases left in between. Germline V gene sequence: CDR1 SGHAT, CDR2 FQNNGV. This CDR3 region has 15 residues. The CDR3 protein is CASSLVAAVVYEQYF. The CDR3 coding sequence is TGTGCCAGCAGCTTAGTTGCGGCGGTGGTCTACGAGCAGTACTTC.

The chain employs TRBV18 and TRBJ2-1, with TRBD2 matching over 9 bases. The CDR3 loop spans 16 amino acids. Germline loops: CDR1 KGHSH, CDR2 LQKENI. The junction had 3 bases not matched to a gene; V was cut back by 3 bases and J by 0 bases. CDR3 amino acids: CASSPPAGGSYNEQFF. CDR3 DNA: TGTGCCAGCTCACCTCCAGCGGGGGGCTCCTACAATGAGCAGTTCTTC.

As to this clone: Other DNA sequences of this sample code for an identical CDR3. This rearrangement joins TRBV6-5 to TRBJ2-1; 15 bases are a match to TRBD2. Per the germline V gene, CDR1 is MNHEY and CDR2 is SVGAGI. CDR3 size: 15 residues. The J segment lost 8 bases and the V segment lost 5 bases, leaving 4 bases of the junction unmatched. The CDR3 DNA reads TGTGCCAGCAGTCGCGGACTAGCGGGAGGGTATGAGCAGTTCTTC. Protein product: CASSRGLAGGYEQFF.

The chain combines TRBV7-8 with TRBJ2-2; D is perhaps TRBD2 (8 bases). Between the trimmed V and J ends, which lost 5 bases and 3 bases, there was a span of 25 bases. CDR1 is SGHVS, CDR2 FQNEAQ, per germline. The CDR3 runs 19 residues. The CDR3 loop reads CASSPSGGSGTRYTGELFF. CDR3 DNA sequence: TGTGCCAGCAGCCCGTCAGGGGGTAGCGGGACTAGGTACACCGGGGAGCTGTTTTTT.

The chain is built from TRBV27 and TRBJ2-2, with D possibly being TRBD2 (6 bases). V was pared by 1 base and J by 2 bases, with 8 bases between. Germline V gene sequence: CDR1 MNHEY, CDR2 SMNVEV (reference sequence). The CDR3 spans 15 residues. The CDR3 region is CASSLLAANTGELFF. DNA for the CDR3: TGTGCCAGCAGTTTATTAGCGGCTAACACCGGGGAGCTGTTTTTT.

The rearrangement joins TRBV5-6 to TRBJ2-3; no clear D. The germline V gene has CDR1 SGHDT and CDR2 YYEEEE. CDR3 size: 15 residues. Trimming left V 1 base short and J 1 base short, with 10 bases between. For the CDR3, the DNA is TGTGCCAGCAGCTTGCTCGGAGTTGGCACAGATACGCAGTATTTT. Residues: CASSLLGVGTDTQYF.

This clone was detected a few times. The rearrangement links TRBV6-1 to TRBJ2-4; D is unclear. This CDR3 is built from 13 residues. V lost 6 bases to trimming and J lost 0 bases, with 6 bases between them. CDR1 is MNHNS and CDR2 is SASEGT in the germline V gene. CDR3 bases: TGTGCCAGCAGGAGGTTAGCCAAAAACATTCAGTACTTC. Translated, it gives CASRRLAKNIQYF.

The CDR3 nucleotides read TGTGCCAGTAGCTGGGACAGGGAGGGGACCCAGCCCCAGCATTTT. As protein: CASSWDREGTQPQHF. V is TRBV19 and J is TRBJ1-5; 9 nucleotides agree with TRBD1. CDR1 LNHDA and CDR2 SQIVND come from the germline V gene (reference sequence). The CDR3 sequence is 15 residues long. Trimming took 6 bases from V and 7 from J; bases not matched to a gene: 10.

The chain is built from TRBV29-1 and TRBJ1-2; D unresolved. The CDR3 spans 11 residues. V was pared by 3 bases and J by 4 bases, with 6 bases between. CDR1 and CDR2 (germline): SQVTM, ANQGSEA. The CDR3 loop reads CSVEVAYGYTF. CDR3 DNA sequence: TGCAGCGTTGAGGTGGCCTATGGCTACACCTTC.

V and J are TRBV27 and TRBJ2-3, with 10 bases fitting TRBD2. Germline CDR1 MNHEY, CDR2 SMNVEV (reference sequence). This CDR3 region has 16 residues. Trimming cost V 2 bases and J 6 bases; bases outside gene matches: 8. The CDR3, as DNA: TGTGCCAGCAGTTTAATACCAGCGGGAGGGCCCGATACGCAGTATTTT. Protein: CASSLIPAGGPDTQYF.

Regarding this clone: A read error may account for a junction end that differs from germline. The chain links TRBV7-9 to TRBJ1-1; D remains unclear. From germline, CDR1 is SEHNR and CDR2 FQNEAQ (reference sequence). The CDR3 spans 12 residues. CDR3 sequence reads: CSSSRMAIPAFF. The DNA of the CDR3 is TGTTCCAGCAGTCGTATGGCCATCCCAGCTTTCTTT. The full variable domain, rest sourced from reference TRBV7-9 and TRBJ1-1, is DTGVSQNPRHKITKRGQNVTFRCDPISEHNRLYWYRQTLGQGPEFLTYFQNEAQLEKSRLLSDRFSAERPKGSFSTLEIQRTEQGDSAMYLCSSSRMAIPAFFGQGTRLTVV.

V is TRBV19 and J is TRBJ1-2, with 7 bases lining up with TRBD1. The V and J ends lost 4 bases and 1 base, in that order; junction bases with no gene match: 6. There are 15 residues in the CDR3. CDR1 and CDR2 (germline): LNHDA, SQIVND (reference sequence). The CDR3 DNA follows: TGTGCCAGTAGTACGCAGGGACAGATTAACTATGGCTACACCTTC. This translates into CASSTQGQINYGYTF.

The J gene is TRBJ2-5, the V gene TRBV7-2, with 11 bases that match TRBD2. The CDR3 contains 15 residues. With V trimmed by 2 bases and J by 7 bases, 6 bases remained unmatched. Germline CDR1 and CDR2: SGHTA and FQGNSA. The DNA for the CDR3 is TGTGCCAGCAGCTTAATAGCGGGGGGGCAGGGGACCCAGTACTTC. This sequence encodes CASSLIAGGQGTQYF.

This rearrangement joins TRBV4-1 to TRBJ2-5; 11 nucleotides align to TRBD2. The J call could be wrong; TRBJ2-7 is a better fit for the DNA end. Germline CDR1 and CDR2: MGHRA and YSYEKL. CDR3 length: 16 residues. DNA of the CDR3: TGCGCCAGCAGCCCCAGAGGGACTAGCGGCTCCTACGAGCAGTACTTC. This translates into CASSPRGTSGSYEQYF.

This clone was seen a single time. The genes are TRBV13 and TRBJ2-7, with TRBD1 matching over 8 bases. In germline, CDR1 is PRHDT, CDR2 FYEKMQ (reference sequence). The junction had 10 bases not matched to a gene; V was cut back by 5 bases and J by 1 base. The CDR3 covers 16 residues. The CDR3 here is CASSIGQGFKSYEQYF. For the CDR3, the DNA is TGTGCCAGCAGCATCGGACAGGGTTTTAAATCCTACGAGCAGTACTTC.

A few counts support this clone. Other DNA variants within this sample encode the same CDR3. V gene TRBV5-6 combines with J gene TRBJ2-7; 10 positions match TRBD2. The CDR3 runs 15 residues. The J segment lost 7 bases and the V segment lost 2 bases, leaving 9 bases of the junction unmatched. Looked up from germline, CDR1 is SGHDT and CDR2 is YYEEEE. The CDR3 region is CASSLSTSGVEEQYF. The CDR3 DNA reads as TGTGCCAGCAGCTTAAGCACTAGCGGGGTAGAGGAGCAGTACTTC.